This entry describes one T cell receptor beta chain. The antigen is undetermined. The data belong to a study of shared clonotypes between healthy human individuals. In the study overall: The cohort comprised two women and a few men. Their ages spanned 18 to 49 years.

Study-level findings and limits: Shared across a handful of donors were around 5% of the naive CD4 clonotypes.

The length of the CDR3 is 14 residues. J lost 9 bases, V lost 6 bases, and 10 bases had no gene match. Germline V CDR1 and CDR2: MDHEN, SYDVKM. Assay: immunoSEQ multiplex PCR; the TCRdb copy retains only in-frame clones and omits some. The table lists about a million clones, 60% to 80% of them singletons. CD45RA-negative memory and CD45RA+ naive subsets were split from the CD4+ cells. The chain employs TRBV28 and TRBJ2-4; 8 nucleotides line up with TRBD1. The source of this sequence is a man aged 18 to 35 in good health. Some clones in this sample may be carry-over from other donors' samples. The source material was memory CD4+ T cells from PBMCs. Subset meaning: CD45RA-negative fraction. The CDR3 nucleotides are TGTGCCAGCAGCCTCCAGGGGGCGACTCTCATTCAGTACTTC. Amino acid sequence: CASSLQGATLIQYF.